These 23 T cell receptor beta chains share one sample of origin, sequenced in a study of cytomegalovirus exposure and HLA in healthy donors. This PCR relied on a set of 60 Vbeta primers and 13 Jbeta primers. TCRdb's table, derived via immunoSEQ multiplex PCR, lists solely in-frame clones and lacks some. Of about 160,000 clones detected, approximately 78% appear once; the ten largest clones hold approximately 2.1%. Sequencing was performed on PBMCs. The receptors stem from a woman younger than 35 in good health and CMV-seronegative.

V is TRBV30 and J is TRBJ1-3; D gene uncertain. V lost 4 bases, J lost 0 bases, and 13 bases lay in between. CDR1 GTSNPN and CDR2 SVGIG come from the germline V gene (reference sequence). This CDR3 has 15 residues. The CDR3 here is CAWKSGRNSGNTIYF. The CDR3 region has the DNA TGTGCCTGGAAGAGCGGCCGGAACTCTGGAAACACCATATATTTT.

The chain joins TRBV5-5 to TRBJ2-1; TRBD2 matches at 10 bases. Germline V lookup: CDR1 SGHKS, CDR2 YYEKEE (reference sequence). This CDR3 contains 16 residues. The trim removed 0 bases at V and 7 bases at J, leaving 7 bases unmatched. The CDR3 bases are TGTGCCAGCAGCTTGGAATCTAGCGGGGGTCTTAATGAGCAGTTCTTC. Translating it yields CASSLESSGGLNEQFF.

On this clone itself: A read error may account for a junction end that differs from germline. The V gene is TRBV25-1, the J gene TRBJ2-2; TRBD1 agrees at 10 bases. This CDR3 contains 15 residues. CDR1 MGHDK and CDR2 SYGVNS come from the germline V gene. Written as DNA, the CDR3 is TGTGCCAGCAGTGATGGGACAGGGGACACCAGGGAGCTGTTTTTT. Its translation is CASSDGTGDTRELFF. Supplemented by reference TRBV25-1 and TRBJ2-2, the full variable domain reads EADIYQTPRYLVIGTGKKITLECSQTMGHDKMYWYQQDPGMELHLIHYSYGVNSTEKGDLSSESTVSRIRTEHFPLTLESARPSHTSQYLCASSDGTGDTRELFFGEGSRLTVL.

V gene TRBV5-1 combines with J gene TRBJ2-7; D call uncertain. V was trimmed by 5 bases and J by 2 bases, leaving 11 bases between them. This CDR3 has 13 residues. CDR1 and CDR2 from the germline V gene are SGHRS and YFSETQ. CDR3 in DNA: TGCGCCAGCAGTCACGGGTACGCCTACGAGCAGTACTTC. Amino acid sequence: CASSHGYAYEQYF.

The V gene is TRBV29-1, the J gene TRBJ2-5; a weak D match, TRBD2 (5 bases). Germline CDR1 and CDR2: SQVTM and ANQGSEA. Trimming removed 1 base from V and 2 bases from J, with 8 bases in between. The CDR3 length is 13 residues. The CDR3 spells CSVEGGIQETQYF. The DNA for the CDR3 is TGCAGCGTTGAAGGAGGGATTCAAGAGACCCAGTACTTC.

The genes are TRBV28 and TRBJ2-5; D not certain. Per germline, CDR1 MDHEN and CDR2 SYDVKM. Trimming removed 3 bases from V and 6 bases from J, with 5 bases in between. The CDR3 runs 11 residues. The CDR3 region has the DNA TGTGCCAGCAGTTTCATCAAGACCCAGTACTTC. It specifies CASSFIKTQYF.

This clone appeared a single time. V and J are TRBV5-1 and TRBJ2-3; 7 bases line up with TRBD2. This CDR3 contains 15 residues. Losses at the gene ends were 3 bases for V and 2 bases for J; bases not matched to a gene: 6. The germline V gene encodes CDR1 SGHRS and CDR2 YFSETQ. The CDR3 DNA reads TGCGCCAGCAGCTCGACTAGCCCCCTCACAGATACGCAGTATTTT. It yields the protein CASSSTSPLTDTQYF.

This chain connects TRBV19 to TRBJ1-5; the D gene is possibly TRBD1 (5 bases). This CDR3 spans 13 amino acids. The ends were cut back, 5 bases at V and 2 bases at J, with 7 bases in the middle. Germline V CDR1 and CDR2: LNHDA, SQIVND (reference sequence). The CDR3 loop reads CASSETGNQPQHF. The CDR3 region has the DNA TGTGCCAGTAGTGAGACAGGCAATCAGCCCCAGCATTTT. Based on the CDR3 plus reference TRBV19 and TRBJ1-5, the full variable domain is DGGITQSPKYLFRKEGQNVTLSCEQNLNHDAMYWYRQDPGQGLRLIYYSQIVNDFQKGDIAEGYSVSREKKESFPLTVTSAQKNPTAFYLCASSETGNQPQHFGDGTRLSIL.

The chain joins TRBV11-2 to TRBJ2-7, with 8 bases matching TRBD1. V shed 3 bases and J 0 bases; nucleotides not matched to a gene: 7. This CDR3 is built from 16 residues. Germline V gene sequence: CDR1 SGHAT, CDR2 FQNNGV. The CDR3 sequence is CASSLGQGASSYEQYF. The CDR3 nucleotides read TGTGCCAGCAGCTTGGGGCAGGGGGCGAGCTCCTACGAGCAGTACTTC.

The V and J genes are TRBV5-1 and TRBJ2-1, with 9 positions matching TRBD2. The germline CDR1 and CDR2 sequences are SGHRS and YFSETQ. The CDR3 spans 15 residues. J lost 0 bases, V lost 4 bases, and 2 bases had no gene match. In DNA, the CDR3 is TGCGCCAGCAGCCTTAGCGGGAGCTCCTACAATGAGCAGTTCTTC. It codes for CASSLSGSSYNEQFF.

The chain recombines TRBV29-1 with TRBJ1-1, with 8 bases lining up with TRBD1. Germline lookup yields CDR1 SQVTM and CDR2 ANQGSEA. The CDR3 length is 12 residues. J lost 4 bases, V lost 7 bases, and 5 bases had no gene match. CDR3 residues: CSAGGEGTEAFF. CDR3 coding DNA: TGCAGCGCAGGGGGCGAGGGCACTGAAGCTTTCTTT.

The J gene is TRBJ1-4, the V gene TRBV6-1; no definite D call. The CDR3 loop spans 14 amino acids. V gave up 6 bases and J gave up 7 bases, with 15 bases separating them. Germline-derived CDR1 and CDR2 are MNHNS and SASEGT. In DNA form, the CDR3 reads TGTGCCAGCAGGCCGCGGGGATTTCTTGAAAAACTGTTTTTT. It codes for CASRPRGFLEKLFF.

The chain recombines TRBV9 with TRBJ2-5; 10 positions match TRBD2. The J call may be incorrect, as the DNA end agrees better with TRBJ2-7. In germline, CDR1 is SGDLS, CDR2 YYNGEE. This CDR3 has 17 amino acids. CDR3 nucleotide sequence: TGTGCCAGCAGCGTATTGGACCAAGCGGGAGGGTTCTACGAGCAGTACTTC. Amino acids: CASSVLDQAGGFYEQYF.

The chain links TRBV19 to TRBJ1-5, with D perhaps TRBD1 (5 bases). From germline, CDR1 is LNHDA and CDR2 SQIVND (reference sequence). There are 14 residues in the CDR3. V was cut by 2 bases and J by 6 bases, with 11 bases left in between. The CDR3 DNA reads TGTGCCAGTAGTATAAGGCAGGGTGGTCAGCCCCAGCATTTT. The encoded protein is CASSIRQGGQPQHF.

The table lists this clone with a few counts. This chain joins TRBV9 and TRBJ1-1; no definite D call. This CDR3 spans 13 amino acids. Germline-derived CDR1 and CDR2 are SGDLS and YYNGEE. Trimming took 3 bases from V and 5 from J, leaving 11 bases between them. In DNA, the CDR3 is TGTGCCAGCAGCGCCGAAATGCGGACTGAAGCTTTCTTT. It is translated as CASSAEMRTEAFF.

The V gene is TRBV5-1, the J gene TRBJ1-3; the D gene is possibly TRBD1 (5 bases). Germline V CDR1 and CDR2: SGHRS, YFSETQ. V lost 4 bases, J lost 0 bases, and 14 bases lay in between. The CDR3 length is 16 residues. In DNA, the CDR3 is TGCGCCAGCAGCCTCTCACAGGTCTTCTCTGGAAACACCATATATTTT. This gives the protein CASSLSQVFSGNTIYF.

With respect to this clone: The junction does not match germline at one end; this may be a read error. The chain links TRBV7-7 to TRBJ2-1; tentatively, D is TRBD2 (8 bases). The germline CDR1 and CDR2 sequences are SSHAT and FNYEAQ (reference sequence). This CDR3 has 16 residues. This chain's CDR3 is CASSLGGAGGTNEQFF. The DNA of the CDR3 is TGTGCTAGCAGCTTAGGGGGCGCGGGAGGAACGAATGAGCAGTTCTTC.

The chain couples TRBV18 to TRBJ2-7; D might be TRBD1 (5 bases). The V end lost 2 bases, the J end lost 1 base, and 9 bases lay between the germline ends. Germline assignment: CDR1 KGHSH and CDR2 LQKENI. The CDR3 spans 14 residues. CDR3 amino acids: CASSPLDNSYEQYF. As DNA, the CDR3 is TGTGCCAGCTCACCATTGGACAATTCCTACGAGCAGTACTTC.

The chain couples TRBV7-6 to TRBJ2-3; 8 bases agree with TRBD1. V lost 4 bases, J lost 3 bases, and 6 bases stayed unmatched. The CDR3 has 15 amino acids. Germline values: CDR1 SGHVS, CDR2 FNYEAQ. CDR3 coding DNA: TGTGCCAGCAGCTCCTGGACAGGGAGTACAGATACGCAGTATTTT. As protein: CASSSWTGSTDTQYF.

V and J are TRBV19 and TRBJ2-6; maybe TRBD1 (5 bases). Germline V gene data show CDR1 as LNHDA and CDR2 as SQIVND (reference sequence). V was pared by 5 bases and J by 0 bases, with 17 bases between. This CDR3 contains 18 residues. As DNA, the CDR3 is TGTGCCAGTAGTTCCCCCAGGGTTCGGAGCTCTGGGGCCAACGTCCTGACTTTC. Translated: CASSSPRVRSSGANVLTF.

This clone was counted once. The chain couples TRBV6-1 to TRBJ2-7, with 9 positions matching TRBD1. The CDR3 is made up of 14 amino acids. Losses at the gene ends were 4 bases for V and 3 bases for J; bases not matched to a gene: 4. Germline CDR1 is MNHNS and CDR2 is SASEGT. The CDR3 sequence: CASSGDRANYEQYF. DNA for the CDR3: TGTGCCAGCAGTGGGGACAGGGCCAACTACGAGCAGTACTTC.

V and J are TRBV27 and TRBJ2-7, with 11 bases fitting TRBD2. Unmatched junction bases numbered 5, after V lost 5 bases and J lost 2 bases. Germline-derived CDR1 and CDR2 are MNHEY and SMNVEV (reference sequence). The CDR3 is made up of 15 amino acids. The chain's CDR3 is CASSLKTSGTYEQYF. CDR3 bases: TGTGCCAGCAGTCTCAAGACTAGCGGGACCTACGAGCAGTACTTC.

This chain links TRBV10-1 with TRBJ2-1; possibly TRBD1 for D (6 bases). Trimming removed 4 bases at V and 8 bases at J, with 21 bases between. The CDR3 totals 16 residues. The germline V gene encodes CDR1 WNHNN and CDR2 SYGVQD (reference sequence). CDR3 protein: CASSGVSGQLGDEQFF. The CDR3 DNA is TGCGCCAGCAGTGGAGTATCAGGACAGCTCGGGGATGAGCAGTTCTTC.